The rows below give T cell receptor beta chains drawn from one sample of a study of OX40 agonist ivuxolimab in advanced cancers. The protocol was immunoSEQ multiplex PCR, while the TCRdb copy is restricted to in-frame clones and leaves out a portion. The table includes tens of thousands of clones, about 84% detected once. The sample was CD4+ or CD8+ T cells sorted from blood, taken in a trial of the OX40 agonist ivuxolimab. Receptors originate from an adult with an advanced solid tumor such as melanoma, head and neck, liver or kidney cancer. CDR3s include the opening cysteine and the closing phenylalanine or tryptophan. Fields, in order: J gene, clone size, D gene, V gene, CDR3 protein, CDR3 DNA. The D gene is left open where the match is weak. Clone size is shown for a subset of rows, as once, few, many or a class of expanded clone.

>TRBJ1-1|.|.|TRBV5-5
CASSGGSGVGNTEAFF
TGTGCCAGCAGCGGGGGTTCAGGGGTGGGGAACACTGAAGCTTTCTTT
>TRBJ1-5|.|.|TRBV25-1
CASSEYGGTDQPQHF
TGTGCCAGCAGTGAATATGGGGGGACGGATCAGCCCCAGCATTTT
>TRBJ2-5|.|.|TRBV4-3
CASSPRVGETQYF
TGCGCCAGCAGCCCCAGGGTGGGTGAGACCCAGTACTTC
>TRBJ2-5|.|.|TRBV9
CASSVEAAETQYF
TGTGCCAGCAGCGTAGAAGCGGCCGAGACCCAGTACTTC
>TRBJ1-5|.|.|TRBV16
CASAPLGVGNQPQHF
TGTGCCAGCGCCCCTCTGGGTGTCGGCAATCAGCCCCAGCATTTT
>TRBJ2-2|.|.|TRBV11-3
CASSLAFLELFF
TGTGCCAGCAGCTTAGCGTTCCTTGAGCTGTTTTTT
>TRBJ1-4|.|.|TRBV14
CASSQVHGGEKLFF
TGTGCCAGCAGCCAAGTGCACGGGGGAGAAAAACTGTTTTTT
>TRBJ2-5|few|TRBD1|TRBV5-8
CASSSFTGGGETQYF
TGTGCCAGCAGCTCATTTACAGGGGGCGGAGAGACCCAGTACTTC
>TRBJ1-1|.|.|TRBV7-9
CASSLAPGQAFF
TGTGCCAGCAGCTTGGCTCCCGGACAAGCTTTCTTT
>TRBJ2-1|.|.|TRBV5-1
CASTQGGASYNEQFF
TGCGCCAGCACCCAGGGGGGGGCCTCCTACAATGAGCAGTTCTTC
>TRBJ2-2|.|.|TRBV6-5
CASSARRDPGELFF
TGTGCCAGCAGTGCGCGCAGGGACCCCGGGGAGCTGTTTTTT
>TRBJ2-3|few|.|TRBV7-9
CATQLGIERTDTQYF
TGTGCCACTCAGCTTGGTATAGAGCGCACAGATACGCAGTATTTT
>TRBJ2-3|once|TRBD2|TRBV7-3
CASSPGLAGVTTDTQYF
TGTGCCAGCAGCCCGGGACTAGCGGGGGTGACCACAGATACGCAGTATTTT
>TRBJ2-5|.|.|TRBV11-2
CASGGRLETQYF
TGTGCCAGCGGGGGTCGTTTGGAGACCCAGTACTTC
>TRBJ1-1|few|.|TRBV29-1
CSVRLQGTTEAFF
TGCAGCGTTCGGTTGCAGGGCACCACTGAAGCTTTCTTT
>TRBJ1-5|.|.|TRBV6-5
CASSYSAIGHQPQHF
TGTGCCAGCAGTTACTCTGCGATAGGACATCAGCCCCAGCATTTT
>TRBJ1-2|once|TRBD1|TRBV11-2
CASSAGRGSHGYTF
TGTGCCAGCAGCGCGGGCAGGGGGTCCCATGGCTACACCTTC
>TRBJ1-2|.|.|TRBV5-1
CASSLEDANYGYTF
TGCGCCAGCAGCTTGGAGGACGCTAACTATGGCTACACCTTC
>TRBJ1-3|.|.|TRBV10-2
CASTPFSGNTIYF
TGCGCCAGCACACCATTCTCTGGAAACACCATATATTTT
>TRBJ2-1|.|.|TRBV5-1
CASSLSPLGNEQFF
TGCGCCAGCAGCTTGAGTCCCTTAGGCAATGAGCAGTTCTTC
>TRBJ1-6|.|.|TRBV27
CASGTYNSPLHF
TGTGCCAGCGGGACCTATAATTCACCCCTCCACTTT
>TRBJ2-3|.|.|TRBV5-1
CASSLGEWRDTQYF
TGCGCCAGCAGCTTGGGTGAATGGAGAGATACGCAGTATTTT
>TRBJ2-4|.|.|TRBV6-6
CAADDGGIQYF
TGTGCCGCCGACGACGGAGGGATTCAGTACTTC
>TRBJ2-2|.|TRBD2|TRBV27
CASSRGRAGGLLFF
TGTGCCAGCAGCCGCGGGAGGGCGGGGGGGTTGCTGTTTTTT
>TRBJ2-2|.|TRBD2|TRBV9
CASSVDPGGGAVGELFF
TGTGCCAGCAGCGTAGATCCCGGCGGGGGGGCCGTCGGGGAGCTGTTTTTT
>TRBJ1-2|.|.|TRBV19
CATRLPGRYGYTF
TGTGCCACCCGCCTCCCCGGGCGCTATGGCTACACCTTC
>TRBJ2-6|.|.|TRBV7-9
CASSLYPSGANVLTF
TGTGCCAGCAGCCTGTACCCTTCTGGGGCCAACGTCCTGACTTTC
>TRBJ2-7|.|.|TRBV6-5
CASSDWAGEPYEQYF
TGTGCCAGCAGTGACTGGGCAGGGGAGCCCTACGAGCAGTACTTC
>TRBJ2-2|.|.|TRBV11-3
CASSFSGTRGDTGELFF
TGTGCCAGCAGCTTTAGTGGGACCCGGGGTGACACCGGGGAGCTGTTTTTT
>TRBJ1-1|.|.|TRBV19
CASSKAGMGTEAFF
TGTGCCAGTAGTAAAGCTGGCATGGGGACTGAAGCTTTCTTT
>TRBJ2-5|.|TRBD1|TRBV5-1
CASSSTGGGQETQYF
TGCGCCAGCAGCTCGACAGGGGGGGGTCAAGAGACCCAGTACTTC
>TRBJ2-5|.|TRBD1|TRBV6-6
CASRRQGVGETQYF
TGTGCCAGCAGGCGTCAGGGGGTTGGGGAGACCCAGTACTTC
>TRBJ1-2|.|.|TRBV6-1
CASSVSSGYGYTF
TGTGCCAGCAGTGTCAGTAGTGGTTATGGCTACACCTTC
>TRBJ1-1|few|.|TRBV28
CASSPPLGGKDEAFF
TGTGCCAGCAGTCCCCCTCTTGGGGGGAAGGATGAAGCTTTCTTT
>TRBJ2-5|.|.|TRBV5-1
CASSLAPEGVLDQYF
TGCGCCAGCAGCTTGGCCCCAGAGGGCGTATTGGACCAGTACTTC
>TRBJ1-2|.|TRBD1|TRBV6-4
CASSDLNRGLNYGYTF
TGTGCCAGCAGTGACTTGAACAGGGGGCTTAACTATGGCTACACCTTC
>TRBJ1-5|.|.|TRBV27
CASSQTRSNQPQHF
TGTGCCAGCAGTCAAACCCGTAGCAATCAGCCCCAGCATTTT
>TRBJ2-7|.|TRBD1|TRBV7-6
CASSRGQRQGGMSYEQYF
TGTGCCAGCAGCCGAGGGCAAAGACAGGGGGGCATGTCCTACGAGCAGTACTTC
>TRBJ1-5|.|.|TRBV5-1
CASSLMGLSNQPQHF
TGCGCCAGCAGCTTAATGGGGCTTTCCAATCAGCCCCAGCATTTT
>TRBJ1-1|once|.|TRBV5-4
CASSLIGNTEAFF
TGTGCCAGCAGCTTGATAGGGAACACTGAAGCTTTCTTT
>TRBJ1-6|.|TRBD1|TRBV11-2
CASSPRQGDSPLHF
TGTGCCAGCAGCCCAAGACAGGGAGATTCACCCCTCCACTTT
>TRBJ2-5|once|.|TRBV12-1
CASSSTGRQETQYF
TGTGCCAGCAGCTCCACCGGGAGACAAGAGACCCAGTACTTC
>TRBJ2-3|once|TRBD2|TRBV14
CASSQFRGTMTDTQYF
TGTGCCAGCAGCCAATTCCGGGGGACTATGACAGATACGCAGTATTTT
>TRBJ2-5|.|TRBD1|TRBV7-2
CASSYRGQETQYF
TGTGCCAGCAGCTACAGGGGGCAAGAGACCCAGTACTTC
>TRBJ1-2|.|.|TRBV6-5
CASSAGTALQGGYTF
TGTGCCAGCAGCGCCGGGACTGCTCTCCAGGGGGGCTACACCTTC
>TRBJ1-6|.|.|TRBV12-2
CASRLAPYRGQSSYNSPLHF
TGTGCAAGTCGCTTAGCGCCATACAGGGGACAGAGCTCCTATAATTCACCCCTCCACTTT